These T cell receptor beta chains were read from a single sample in a study of T cells in Graves' hyperthyroidism and ophthalmopathy. MiXCR, applied by TCRdb to the multiplex PCR reads, yields one record per CDR3 protein. The sample holds fewer than 850,000 distinct CDR3 sequences, roughly 17% seen once. The specimen was blood. Receptor source: a man aged 45 to 65 with Graves' hyperthyroidism. Both conserved end residues are part of each CDR3. A D gene is named only where the DNA matches it firmly. Not every row has a clone size; where given, it reads once, few, many or a size class.

CASSQPTSTDTQYF TGCGCCAGCAGCCAACCGACTAGCACAGATACGCAGTATTTT TRBJ2-3 TRBV4-3 few .
CASTLRRGGRGQPQHF TGTGCCAGCACCCTACGGAGGGGTGGGAGAGGACAGCCCCAGCATTTT TRBJ1-5 TRBV12-3/TRBV12-4 . .
CASSLMGTGGQETQYF TGTGCCAGCAGCTTAATGGGGACAGGGGGCCAAGAGACCCAGTACTTC TRBJ2-5 TRBV7-2 many TRBD1
CASSEKGGTGGRGEQFF TGCGCCAGCAGTGAGAAGGGTGGGACAGGGGGCCGGGGTGAGCAGTTCTTC TRBJ2-1 TRBV10-2 . TRBD1
CASSSQQGGQETQYF TGTGCCAGCAGTTCCCAACAGGGCGGGCAAGAGACCCAGTACTTC TRBJ2-5 TRBV12-3/TRBV12-4 many .
CASSGLAGGREQFF TGTGCCAGCAGCGGACTAGCGGGAGGGCGCGAGCAGTTCTTC TRBJ2-1 TRBV12-3/TRBV12-4 many TRBD2
CASSGIGGNYGYTF TGCGCCAGCAGCGGCATCGGCGGTAACTATGGCTACACCTTC TRBJ1-2 TRBV5-1 few .
CASKEEGNTIYF TGTGCCAGCAAGGAGGAGGGAAACACCATATATTTT TRBJ1-3 TRBV11-2 . .
CASSRGQAIGGEQFF TGTGCCAGCAGTCGCGGACAGGCTATCGGGGGTGAGCAGTTCTTC TRBJ2-1 TRBV28 many .
CASRGTVNTGELFF TGTGCCAGCAGAGGGACAGTGAACACCGGGGAGCTGTTTTTT TRBJ2-2 TRBV2 many TRBD1
CASSLGQTSYNEQFF TGTGCCAGCAGCCTGGGACAGACCAGTTACAATGAGCAGTTCTTC TRBJ2-1 TRBV6-2/TRBV6-3 many TRBD1
CASSQVGSYGYTF TGTGCCAGCAGCCAGGTCGGGTCGTATGGCTACACCTTC TRBJ1-2 TRBV14 many .
CATSRDARGAEQYF TGTGCCACCAGCAGAGATGCTAGAGGTGCCGAGCAGTACTTC TRBJ2-7 TRBV15 . .
CASSKLAGGGGELFF TGTGCCAGCAGTAAACTAGCGGGAGGGGGCGGGGAGCTGTTTTTT TRBJ2-2 TRBV6-1 . TRBD2
CATSRGLGTDTQCF TGTGCCACCAGCAGAGGGCTGGGCACAGATACGCAGTGTTTT TRBJ2-3 TRBV15 . .
CASGQGSGENGYTF TGTGCCAGCGGCCAAGGTTCGGGGGAGAATGGCTACACCTTC TRBJ1-2 TRBV3-1 . .
CASSQPGNQPQHF TGTGCCAGCAGTCAACCCGGCAATCAGCCCCAGCATTTT TRBJ1-5 TRBV6-1 many .
CASSSGTGLANTGELFF TGTGCCAGCAGTTCCGGGACAGGGCTCGCGAACACCGGGGAGCTGTTTTTT TRBJ2-2 TRBV6-1 few TRBD1
CASRMTGGKETQYF TGTGCCAGCAGGATGACAGGGGGCAAAGAGACCCAGTACTTC TRBJ2-5 TRBV3-1 few TRBD1
CASSQGVRSTEAFF TGTGCCAGCAGCCAAGGGGTACGAAGCACTGAAGCTTTCTTT TRBJ1-1 TRBV3-1 . .
CASSRDRGPTEAFF TGTGCCAGCAGCAGAGACAGGGGGCCCACTGAAGCTTTCTTT TRBJ1-1 TRBV7-2 many TRBD1
CSASYSGSYNEQFF TGCAGTGCTAGTTACTCCGGATCCTACAATGAGCAGTTCTTC TRBJ2-1 TRBV20-1 . .
CASSPTSGPWEQYF TGTGCCAGTAGCCCCACTAGCGGCCCTTGGGAGCAGTACTTC TRBJ2-7 TRBV19 many TRBD2
CASSVVDRLNTEAFF TGTGCCAGCAGCGTAGTGGACCGATTGAACACTGAAGCTTTCTTT TRBJ1-1 TRBV9 many .
CASSLTSGQPYNEQFF TGTGCCAGCAGCTTAACTTCGGGACAGCCCTACAATGAGCAGTTCTTC TRBJ2-1 TRBV7-3 many TRBD1
CASSSGTWGTEAFF TGTGCCAGCAGTTCCGGGACATGGGGGACTGAAGCTTTCTTT TRBJ1-1 TRBV12-3/TRBV12-4 . .